This T cell receptor beta chain derives from a study of CXCR3-negative and CXCR3-positive naive CD8 T cells. The CDR3 runs 14 residues. Per germline, CDR1 MDHEN and CDR2 SYDVKM. The sorter processed each CD8+ T cell subset in triplicate at some 300,000 cells apiece. 5' RACE that incorporated UMI labels was used to prepare the TRB cDNA libraries. No DNA is given; TCRdb re-called the 5' RACE reads and lists each CDR3 protein once. In all, the sample yields 45,000 or so distinct CDR3 sequences. The chain has TRBV28 and TRBJ1-1; TCRdb indicates TRBD1, and absent DNA this call remains unverified. Material: memory CD8+ T cells from blood. This clonotype originated in a human donor in good health. Some clones in this sample may be carry-over from other donors' samples. CDR3: CASRRGGRNTEAFF.